This entry lists 21 T cell receptor beta chains sequenced from one sample in a study of blood T cell repertoires in COVID-19. Here immunoSEQ multiplex PCR was the method, and the copy in TCRdb shows in-frame clones only, minus some. The table includes 240,000 or so clones, roughly 80% detected once. Sequencing was carried out using peripheral blood. These receptors were taken from an older woman with active or convalescent COVID-19.

The gene calls are TRBV10-1 and TRBJ2-6; 11 positions match TRBD1. The CDR3 loop spans 21 amino acids. Looked up from germline, CDR1 is WNHNN and CDR2 is SYGVQD (reference sequence). V gave up 0 bases and J gave up 5 bases; unmatched junction bases: 15. The CDR3 nucleotides are TGCGCCAGCAGTGAGTCGGACAGGGGGCTCGCGGGGCTGACATGGGCCAACGTCCTGACTTTC. Its protein is CASSESDRGLAGLTWANVLTF.

The chain uses TRBV11-3 and TRBJ2-5, with TRBD2 matching over 7 bases. Germline V CDR1 and CDR2: SGHNT, YENEEA. Trimming at V came to 1 base and at J to 2 bases, leaving 4 bases not matched to a gene. This CDR3 region has 15 residues. CDR3 sequence (DNA): TGTGCCAGCAGCTTAGGGGGGGGAGAACAAGAGACCCAGTACTTC. Its translation is CASSLGGGEQETQYF.

J is TRBJ2-3 and V is TRBV6-4, with 8 bases matching TRBD2. V was pared by 0 bases and J by 0 bases, with 8 bases of the junction left unmatched. Germline V gene lookup returns CDR1 MRHNA and CDR2 SNTAGT. The length of the CDR3 is 18 residues. The CDR3 nucleotides read TGTGCCAGCAGTGACTCGGCCGGGGGGGAATTAAGCACAGATACGCAGTATTTT. It encodes CASSDSAGGELSTDTQYF.

The chain employs TRBV18 and TRBJ1-5; D remains ambiguous. Per germline, CDR1 KGHSH and CDR2 LQKENI. V lost 6 bases and J lost 4, with 10 bases in between. CDR3 length: 13 residues. CDR3 region: CASSRGGNQPQHF. The CDR3 nucleotides are TGTGCCAGCTCCCGGGGAGGTAATCAGCCCCAGCATTTT.

The J gene is TRBJ2-5, the V gene TRBV5-1; 7 nucleotides match TRBD2. The CDR3 spans 16 residues. Germline V gene lookup returns CDR1 SGHRS and CDR2 YFSETQ. Germline trimming cut 2 bases from V and 5 bases from J; bases unmatched to any gene: 12. Here the CDR3 DNA reads TGCGCCAGCAGCTTTACTCGCGGGGGAGCAGGGGAGACCCAGTACTTC. Its protein product is CASSFTRGGAGETQYF. The full variable domain, with the rest looked up from reference TRBV5-1 and TRBJ2-5, is KAGVTQTPRYLIKTRGQQVTLSCSPISGHRSVSWYQQTPGQGLQFLFEYFSETQRNKGNFPGRFSGRQFSNSRSEMNVSTLELGDSALYLCASSFTRGGAGETQYFGPGTRLLVL.

The chain is built from TRBV19 and TRBJ1-5, with D possibly TRBD1 on 6 matching bases. This CDR3 contains 14 residues. Germline loops: CDR1 LNHDA, CDR2 SQIVND (reference sequence). Deletions cut 7 bases from V and 7 bases from J, with 17 bases between. For the CDR3, the DNA is TGTGCCAGTATTTCCAGCAGGGGTGACCAGCCCCAGCATTTT. Amino acids: CASISSRGDQPQHF.

The chain carries TRBV23-1 and TRBJ2-7; 8 bases are a match to TRBD1. TRBV23-1 is an open reading frame, and its role is uncertain. The CDR3 has 15 amino acids. Trimming at V came to 4 bases and at J to 2 bases, leaving 7 bases not matched to a gene. The chain's CDR3 is CASSLTGEDAYEQYF. The DNA of the CDR3 is TGCGCCAGCAGTCTGACAGGGGAGGATGCCTACGAGCAGTACTTC.

The chain carries TRBV15 and TRBJ1-3; 12 nucleotides align to TRBD1. The CDR3 length is 19 residues. Germline CDR1 is LNHNV and CDR2 is YYDKDF (reference sequence). After removal of 0 bases from V and 0 bases from J, the junction contained 6 bases not matched to a gene. The CDR3, as DNA: TGTGCCACCAGCAGAGATAGATGGGACAGGGGGCTCTCTGGAAACACCATATATTTT. This gives the protein CATSRDRWDRGLSGNTIYF.

The rearrangement joins TRBV4-1 to TRBJ2-6; 9 bases map to TRBD1. V lost 3 bases to trimming and J lost 1 base; unmatched junction nucleotides: 10. The CDR3 covers 19 residues. Germline CDR1 is MGHRA and CDR2 is YSYEKL. The CDR3 sequence: CASSHIGGQGRSGANVLTF. The CDR3 coding sequence is TGCGCCAGCAGCCACATTGGGGGACAGGGTAGATCTGGGGCCAACGTCCTGACTTTC.

The chain joins TRBV7-3 to TRBJ2-1; TRBD2 aligns across 9 bases. The J segment lost 1 base and the V segment lost 1 base, leaving 2 bases of the junction unmatched. Per the germline V gene, CDR1 is SGHTA and CDR2 is FQGTGA. CDR3 size: 16 residues. In DNA, the CDR3 is TGTGCCAGCAGCTTAAGCGGGGGGGCGTCCTACAATGAGCAGTTCTTC. It is translated as CASSLSGGASYNEQFF.

The chain recombines TRBV6-6 with TRBJ2-7, with 9 bases that match TRBD2. CDR3 length equals 15 residues. J gave up 4 bases and V 2 bases, and 6 bases lay outside the gene matches. CDR1 and CDR2 from the germline V gene are MNHNY and SVGAGI (reference sequence). CDR3 loop: CASSYVASGAYEQYF. For the CDR3, the DNA is TGTGCCAGCAGTTACGTGGCTAGCGGGGCGTACGAGCAGTACTTC.

This clone was found a few times. The chain employs TRBV30 and TRBJ1-1; 10 nucleotides match TRBD1. Unmatched junction bases numbered 6, after V lost 0 bases and J lost 2 bases. The length of the CDR3 is 16 residues. Germline lookup yields CDR1 GTSNPN and CDR2 SVGIG (reference sequence). CDR3 amino acids: CAWSVAGQGENTEAFF. CDR3 DNA: TGTGCCTGGAGTGTTGCAGGACAGGGGGAAAACACTGAAGCTTTCTTT.

This chain links TRBV5-1 with TRBJ2-7; possibly TRBD2 for D (8 bases). V lost 4 bases and J 6 bases, leaving 20 bases between the germline ends. From germline, CDR1 is SGHRS and CDR2 YFSETQ. This CDR3 is 15 amino acids long. The DNA of the CDR3 is TGCGCCAGCAGCCATGGGACAGCGGGGGTTGTCGAGCAGTACTTC. Amino acid sequence: CASSHGTAGVVEQYF.

This rearrangement joins TRBV4-3 to TRBJ2-2; the match to TRBD1 covers 8 bases. V lost 4 bases and J lost 1; bases outside the gene matches: 11. The CDR3 contains 18 residues. The germline V gene has CDR1 LGHNA and CDR2 YSLEER. DNA of the CDR3: TGCGCCAGCAGCCTCGAGCCCTCCGGGACAGGGAACACCGGGGAGCTGTTTTTT. It encodes CASSLEPSGTGNTGELFF.

V and J are TRBV7-2 and TRBJ2-3; TRBD2 is a possible D gene (5 bases). The CDR3 totals 15 residues. Germline CDR1 and CDR2: SGHTA and FQGNSA. V lost 1 base to trimming and J lost 1 base, with 9 bases between them. CDR3 protein: CASSLVGRGTDTQYF. In DNA, the CDR3 is TGTGCCAGCAGCTTAGTAGGGCGGGGCACAGATACGCAGTATTTT.

With respect to this clone: One junction end does not reproduce the germline sequence, and a read error may be involved. Here the CDR3 reads CSASQGNF. The CDR3 DNA sequence: TGCAGTGCTAGCCAGGGGAACTTC. V is TRBV20-1 and J is TRBJ1-2; D is perhaps TRBD1 (6 bases). The germline gives CDR1 DFQATT, CDR2 SNEGSKA (reference sequence). This CDR3 has 8 amino acids.

This clone is deemed medium-sized. The V call is TRBV5-5, the J call TRBJ2-7; D remains unclear. Germline V gene data show CDR1 as SGHKS and CDR2 as YYEKEE (reference sequence). V was shortened by 4 bases and J by 2 bases, with 13 bases between the two germline ends. The CDR3 spans 14 residues. CDR3 loop: CASSLRDSPYEQYF. CDR3 bases: TGTGCCAGCAGCCTCCGTGACTCCCCCTACGAGCAGTACTTC.

This clone was seen at least ten times. The chain carries TRBV12-3 or TRBV12-4 and TRBJ1-2; D is undetermined. The CDR3 sequence is 13 residues long. V shed 0 bases and J shed 7 bases, with 9 bases lying between them. The CDR3 bases are TGTGCCAGCAGTTTAGCAGGGAGTGGTGGCTACACCTTC. Translated, it gives CASSLAGSGGYTF.

The chain recombines TRBV5-4 with TRBJ2-3, with 7 nucleotides matching TRBD2. V trimming: 3 bases; J trimming: 4 bases; junction bases outside the gene matches: 14. Germline assignment: CDR1 SGHNT and CDR2 YYREEE (reference sequence). This CDR3 has 17 residues. CDR3 in DNA: TGTGCCAGCAGCTCCGGGGGGTCTCCGGACCCACCAGATACGCAGTATTTT. Translated: CASSSGGSPDPPDTQYF.

The chain recombines TRBV27 with TRBJ2-1; 9 nucleotides match TRBD2. With V trimmed by 1 base and J by 4 bases, 17 bases remained unmatched. This CDR3 contains 20 residues. Germline loops: CDR1 MNHEY, CDR2 SMNVEV (reference sequence). DNA for the CDR3: TGTGCCAGCAGTTTATTCTCAGGGGGATCTCTAGCGGGACCTTACAATGAGCAGTTCTTC. This gives the protein CASSLFSGGSLAGPYNEQFF.

The chain recombines TRBV18 with TRBJ1-4; 7 positions match TRBD1. The V gene end was trimmed by 4 bases and the J gene end by 6 bases; junction bases not matched to a gene: 8. Germline lookup yields CDR1 KGHSH and CDR2 LQKENI. CDR3 length: 15 amino acids. CDR3: CASSLRQGPYEKLFF. The CDR3 nucleotides are TGTGCCAGCTCACTCCGACAGGGCCCTTATGAAAAACTGTTTTTT.